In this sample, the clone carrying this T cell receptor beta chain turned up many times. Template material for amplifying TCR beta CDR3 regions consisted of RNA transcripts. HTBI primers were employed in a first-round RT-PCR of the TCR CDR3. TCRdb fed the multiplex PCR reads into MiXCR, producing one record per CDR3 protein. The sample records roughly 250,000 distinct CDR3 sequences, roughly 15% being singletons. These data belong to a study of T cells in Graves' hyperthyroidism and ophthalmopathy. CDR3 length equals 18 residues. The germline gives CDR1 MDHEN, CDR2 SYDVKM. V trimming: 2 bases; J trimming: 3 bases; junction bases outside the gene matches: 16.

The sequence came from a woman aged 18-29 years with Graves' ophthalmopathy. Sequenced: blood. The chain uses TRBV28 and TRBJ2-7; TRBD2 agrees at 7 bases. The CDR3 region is CASSLDGSTSLNVYEQYF. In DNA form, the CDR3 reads TGTGCCAGCAGTTTAGACGGCTCGACTAGCCTCAACGTCTACGAGCAGTACTTC.